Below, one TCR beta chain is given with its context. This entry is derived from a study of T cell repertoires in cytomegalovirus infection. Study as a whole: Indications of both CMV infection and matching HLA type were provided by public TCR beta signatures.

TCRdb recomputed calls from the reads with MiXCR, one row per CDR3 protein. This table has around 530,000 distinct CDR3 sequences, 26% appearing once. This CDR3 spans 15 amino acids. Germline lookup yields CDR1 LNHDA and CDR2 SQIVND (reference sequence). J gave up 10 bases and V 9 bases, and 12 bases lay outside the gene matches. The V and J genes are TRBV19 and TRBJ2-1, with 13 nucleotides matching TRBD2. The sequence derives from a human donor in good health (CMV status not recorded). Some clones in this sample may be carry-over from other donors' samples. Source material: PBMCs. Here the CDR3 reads CASTSGTSGAGEQFF. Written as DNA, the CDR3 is TGTGCCAGCACTTCCGGGACTAGCGGGGCGGGGGAGCAGTTCTTC.